The 5 T cell receptor beta chains below were found in one sample sequenced in a study of blood T cell repertoires in COVID-19. Generated by immunoSEQ multiplex PCR, the TCRdb table keeps only in-frame clones and is missing some. This table holds some 51,000 clones, around nine tenths found once. Material for sequencing was peripheral blood. The origin of the receptors is a human donor with active COVID-19. The donor label of this sample is uncertain.

The chain has TRBV5-5 and TRBJ2-1, with a weak D call TRBD2 (5 bases). The CDR3 spans 16 residues. The V gene's germline CDR1 is SGHKS and CDR2 YYEKEE (reference sequence). Trimming shortened V by 2 bases and J by 4 bases, and 16 bases separated the two germline ends. CDR3 nucleotide sequence: TGTGCCAGCAGCTTATCCGTTGGGAGAAAATACAATGAGCAGTTCTTC. Translation gives CASSLSVGRKYNEQFF. Combining the CDR3 with reference TRBV5-5 and TRBJ2-1 gives the whole variable domain DAGVTQSPTHLIKTRGQQVTLRCSPISGHKSVSWYQQVLGQGPQFIFQYYEKEERGRGNFPDRFSARQFPNYSSELNVNALLLGDSALYLCASSLSVGRKYNEQFFGPGTRLTVL.

The chain joins TRBV10-1 to TRBJ2-2; D not certain. Trimming shortened V by 6 bases and J by 1 base, and 12 bases separated the two germline ends. The CDR3 totals 15 residues. Germline CDR1 reads WNHNN; CDR2 reads SYGVQD (reference sequence). This chain's CDR3 is CASSPPAVNTGELFF. For the CDR3, the DNA is TGCGCCAGCAGCCCTCCCGCGGTGAACACCGGGGAGCTGTTTTTT.

The V and J genes are TRBV6-6 and TRBJ1-1, with TRBD1 matching 10 bases. Germline loops: CDR1 MNHNY, CDR2 SVGAGI (reference sequence). This CDR3 comprises 16 residues. With 7 bases clipped from V and 1 base from J, the junction kept 9 bases outside the gene matches. The DNA of the CDR3 is TGTGCCAGCATTCCGACAGGGGGCGTAAGGAACACTGAAGCTTTCTTT. It yields the protein CASIPTGGVRNTEAFF.

The chain links TRBV6-6 to TRBJ2-5; 16 nucleotides line up with TRBD2. Germline assignment: CDR1 MNHNY and CDR2 SVGAGI (reference sequence). The CDR3 totals 17 residues. Trimming cost V 5 bases and J 5 bases; bases outside gene matches: 8. CDR3 in DNA: TGTGCCAGCAGTCCCGGGACTAGCGGGGGGGAAGGTGAGACCCAGTACTTC. Protein: CASSPGTSGGEGETQYF.

The chain employs TRBV4-2 and TRBJ2-5; 9 positions match TRBD2. The CDR3 covers 17 residues. V dropped 0 bases and J dropped 1; count of bases not matched to a gene: 6. Looked up from germline, CDR1 is LGHNA and CDR2 is YNFKEQ. In DNA, the CDR3 is TGTGCCAGCAGCCAAGAGTCGCTAGCGGGGACCCAAGAGACCCAGTACTTC. Translated, it gives CASSQESLAGTQETQYF.